This is a list of T cell receptor beta chains from one sample in a study of shared clonotypes between healthy human individuals. The method was immunoSEQ multiplex PCR; TCRdb's version includes in-frame clones alone and lacks a portion of them. The table shows about 380,000 clones, with approximately 97% occurring only once. The sample was memory CD8+ T cells sorted from blood. These receptors were taken from a young man in good health. Both conserved end residues are part of each CDR3. A D gene is named only where the DNA matches it firmly.

D: TRBD1
J: TRBJ2-1
V: TRBV11-2
CDR3: CASSALTGYNEQFF
DNA: TGTGCCAGCAGCGCCCTGACAGGGTACAATGAGCAGTTCTTC

D: TRBD2
J: TRBJ2-5
V: TRBV4-2
CDR3: CASSQDRLREGRETQYF
DNA: TGTGCCAGCAGCCAAGATCGACTGCGGGAGGGCCGGGAGACCCAGTACTTC

D: TRBD1
J: TRBJ1-2
V: TRBV7-2
CDR3: CASNRKGAPNYGYTF
DNA: TGTGCCAGCAACCGGAAGGGGGCCCCAAACTATGGCTACACCTTC

D: .
J: TRBJ1-1
V: TRBV30
CDR3: CAWSLWGVGNTEAFF
DNA: TGTGCCTGGAGTTTGTGGGGGGTAGGGAACACTGAAGCTTTCTTT

D: .
J: TRBJ1-2
V: TRBV2
CDR3: CASSEGGYTF
DNA: TGTGCCAGCAGTGAAGGGGGCTACACCTTC

D: .
J: TRBJ2-7
V: TRBV10-2
CDR3: CASSGSSYEQYF
DNA: TGCGCCAGCTCGGGAAGCAGCTACGAGCAGTACTTC

D: TRBD2
J: TRBJ2-1
V: TRBV28
CDR3: CASGEESSGKYNEQFF
DNA: TGTGCCAGCGGGGAGGAGTCCAGCGGGAAATACAATGAGCAGTTCTTC

D: TRBD2
J: TRBJ2-5
V: TRBV4-2
CDR3: CASSQAVGGIRETQYF
DNA: TGTGCCAGCAGCCAAGCAGTGGGAGGGATACGGGAGACCCAGTACTTC

D: TRBD2
J: TRBJ2-1
V: TRBV5-1
CDR3: CASSLSSGTYNEQFF
DNA: TGCGCCAGCAGCCTCTCTAGCGGGACCTACAATGAGCAGTTCTTC

D: .
J: TRBJ2-5
V: TRBV28
CDR3: CASSFGGQGETQYF
DNA: TGTGCCAGCAGTTTCGGGGGCCAGGGAGAGACCCAGTACTTC

D: TRBD1
J: TRBJ2-5
V: TRBV28
CDR3: CASSADRGGETQYF
DNA: TGTGCCAGCAGTGCGGACAGGGGGGGAGAGACCCAGTACTTC

D: TRBD2
J: TRBJ2-3
V: TRBV30
CDR3: CAWKFSGRLADTQYF
DNA: TGTGCCTGGAAATTTAGCGGGAGATTGGCAGATACGCAGTATTTT

D: .
J: TRBJ1-4
V: TRBV27
CDR3: CASSPDLKGIGEKLFF
DNA: TGTGCCAGCAGTCCAGACTTAAAAGGGATAGGGGAAAAACTGTTTTTT

D: TRBD2
J: TRBJ2-7
V: TRBV2
CDR3: CASHTGGGEQYF
DNA: TGTGCCAGCCATACGGGAGGAGGCGAGCAGTACTTC

D: TRBD2
J: TRBJ2-1
V: TRBV10-3
CDR3: CASMGTSGSYNEQFF
DNA: TGTGCCTCCATGGGGACTAGCGGCTCCTACAATGAGCAGTTCTTC